This T cell receptor (beta chain) was observed in a study of shared clonotypes between healthy human individuals. Study-wide results and caveats: Large sequencing depth failed to make sorted-subset sequencing complete, rarefaction showed.

Germline V gene sequence: CDR1 SGHRS, CDR2 YFSETQ. CDR3 size: 16 residues. The V end was cut by 0 bases, the J end by 1 base, with 13 bases between. The investigators split CD4+ cells into a CD45RA+ naive subset and a CD45RA-negative memory subset. Concerning this clone itself: Its matching antigen is unknown.

The protocol was immunoSEQ multiplex PCR, while the TCRdb copy is restricted to in-frame clones and leaves out a portion. The sample yields a few hundred thousand clones, more than 95% seen once. The sample taken for sequencing was naive CD4+ T cells sorted from blood. Subset specified: CD45RA+ positively selected. The sequence was obtained from a woman in her twenties or thirties in good health. This chain joins TRBV5-1 and TRBJ1-1; D call uncertain. CDR3 DNA: TGCGCCAGCAGCTTGGCCGGAGGGTCTGGGAACACTGAAGCTTTCTTT. It is translated as CASSLAGGSGNTEAFF. The full variable domain, in which reference TRBV5-1 and TRBJ1-1 provide the parts outside the CDR3, is KAGVTQTPRYLIKTRGQQVTLSCSPISGHRSVSWYQQTPGQGLQFLFEYFSETQRNKGNFPGRFSGRQFSNSRSEMNVSTLELGDSALYLCASSLAGGSGNTEAFFGQGTRLTVV.